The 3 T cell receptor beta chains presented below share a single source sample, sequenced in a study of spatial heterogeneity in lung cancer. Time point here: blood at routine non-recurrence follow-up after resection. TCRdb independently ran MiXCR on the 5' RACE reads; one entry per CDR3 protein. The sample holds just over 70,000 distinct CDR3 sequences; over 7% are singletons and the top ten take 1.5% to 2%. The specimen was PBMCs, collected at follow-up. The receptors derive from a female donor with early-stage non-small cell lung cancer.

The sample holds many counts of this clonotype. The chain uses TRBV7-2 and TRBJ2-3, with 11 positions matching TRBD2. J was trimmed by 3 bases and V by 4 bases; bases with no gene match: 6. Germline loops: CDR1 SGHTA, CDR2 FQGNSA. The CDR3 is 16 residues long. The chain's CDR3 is CASSSRLAGRTDTQYF. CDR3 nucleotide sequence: TGTGCCAGCAGCTCCAGACTAGCGGGAAGGACAGATACGCAGTATTTT.

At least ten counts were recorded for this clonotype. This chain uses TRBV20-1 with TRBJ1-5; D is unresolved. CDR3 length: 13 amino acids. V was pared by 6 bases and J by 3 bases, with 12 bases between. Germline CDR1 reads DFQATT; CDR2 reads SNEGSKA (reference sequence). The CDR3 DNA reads TGCAGTGCCACCCCGGGCCTCAATCAGCCCCAGCATTTT. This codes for CSATPGLNQPQHF.

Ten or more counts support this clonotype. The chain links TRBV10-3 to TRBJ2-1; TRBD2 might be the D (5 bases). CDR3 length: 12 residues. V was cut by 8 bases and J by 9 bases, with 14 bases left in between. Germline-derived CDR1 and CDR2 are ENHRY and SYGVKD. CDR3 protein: CAIRWESGEQFF. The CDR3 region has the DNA TGTGCCATCCGCTGGGAGAGCGGTGAGCAGTTCTTC.